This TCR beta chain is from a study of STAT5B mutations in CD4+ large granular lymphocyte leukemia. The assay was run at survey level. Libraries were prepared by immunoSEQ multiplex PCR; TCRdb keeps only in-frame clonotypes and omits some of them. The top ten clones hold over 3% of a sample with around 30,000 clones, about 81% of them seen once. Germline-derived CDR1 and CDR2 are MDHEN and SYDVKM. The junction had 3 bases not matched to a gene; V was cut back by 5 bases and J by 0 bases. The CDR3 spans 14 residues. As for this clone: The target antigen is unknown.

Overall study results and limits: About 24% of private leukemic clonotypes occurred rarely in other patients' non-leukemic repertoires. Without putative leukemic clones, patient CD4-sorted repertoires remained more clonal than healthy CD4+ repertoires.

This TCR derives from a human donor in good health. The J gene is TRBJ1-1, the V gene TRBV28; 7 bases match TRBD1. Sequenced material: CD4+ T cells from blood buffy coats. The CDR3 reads CASSEGAMNTEAFF. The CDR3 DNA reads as TGTGCCAGCAGTGAGGGGGCCATGAACACTGAAGCTTTCTTT.